These 16 T cell receptor beta chains share one sample of origin, sequenced in a study of blood T cell repertoires in COVID-19. Profiled with immunoSEQ multiplex PCR; TCRdb holds only in-frame clones, not every one. The sample shows about 100,000 clones, more than 75% of them seen only once. The sample taken for sequencing was peripheral blood. These receptors were collected from a man younger than 45 in a cohort sampled during active COVID-19.

The V and J genes are TRBV9 and TRBJ2-5, with 8 bases matching TRBD1. The CDR3 is 14 residues long. Germline assignment: CDR1 SGDLS and CDR2 YYNGEE. Trimming removed 4 bases from V and 4 bases from J; junction bases left unmatched: 6. CDR3 in DNA: TGTGCCAGCAGCCCCCGGGGGACAGGAGAGACCCAGTACTTC. Translation gives CASSPRGTGETQYF.

The CDR3 region has the DNA TGTGCCAGCAGCTTCGCACAGGGATCCGGGGAGCTGTTTTTT. Residues: CASSFAQGSGELFF. This chain links TRBV7-8 with TRBJ2-2; maybe TRBD1 (6 bases). The CDR3 totals 14 residues. Germline loops: CDR1 SGHVS, CDR2 FQNEAQ. The germline V and J ends were trimmed by 3 bases and 6 bases, with 11 bases remaining between them.

The rearrangement joins TRBV4-3 to TRBJ1-1; 7 bases line up with TRBD1. The CDR3 spans 16 residues. The germline gives CDR1 LGHNA, CDR2 YSLEER. Trimming removed 4 bases from V and 6 bases from J; junction bases left unmatched: 14. The CDR3 DNA reads as TGCGCCAGCAGCCGACAGGGTATCGGGTCCGGGGCTGAAGCTTTCTTT. It translates to CASSRQGIGSGAEAFF.

The rearrangement uses TRBV27 and TRBJ2-5, with a weak D call TRBD2 (6 bases). CDR3 length: 14 amino acids. V gave up 6 bases and J gave up 4 bases, with 15 bases separating them. Germline V gene data show CDR1 as MNHEY and CDR2 as SMNVEV (reference sequence). Here the CDR3 reads CASSPSPRGETQYF. The CDR3 DNA reads as TGTGCCAGCAGCCCCTCTCCGCGGGGAGAGACCCAGTACTTC.

The table lists this clone with a few counts. The V call is TRBV3-1 (or the pseudogene TRBV3-2), the J call TRBJ1-5, with D uncertain. The CDR3 sequence is 16 residues long. Germline values: CDR1 LGHDT, CDR2 YNNKEL (reference sequence). Trimming left V 0 bases short and J 4 bases short, with 13 bases between. The CDR3: CASSQDRDTANQPQHF. The CDR3 coding sequence is TGTGCCAGCAGCCAAGATCGAGACACCGCGAATCAGCCCCAGCATTTT.

The rearrangement links TRBV7-2 to TRBJ2-1; TRBD2 aligns across 9 bases. The CDR3 covers 14 residues. V dropped 4 bases and J dropped 8; count of bases not matched to a gene: 6. Germline V gene data show CDR1 as SGHTA and CDR2 as FQGNSA. The DNA for the CDR3 is TGTGCCAGCAGCTCCCTACTAGCGGGTTATGAGCAGTTCTTC. Its protein is CASSSLLAGYEQFF.

The genes are TRBV29-1 and TRBJ2-7; 10 bases map to TRBD1. V lost 0 bases to trimming and J lost 5 bases; unmatched junction nucleotides: 10. Germline CDR1 reads SQVTM; CDR2 reads ANQGSEA. This CDR3 has 16 residues. The CDR3 is CSVEDLSGQGSHEQYF. CDR3 DNA sequence: TGCAGCGTTGAAGATCTCTCGGGACAGGGGTCCCACGAGCAGTACTTC.

The table lists this clone with a count of one. The chain couples TRBV24-1 to TRBJ2-1; 15 nucleotides align to TRBD2. Germline lookup yields CDR1 KGHDR and CDR2 SFDVKD. This CDR3 has 18 amino acids. The ends lost 3 bases at V and 7 bases at J; junction bases unmatched: 9. CDR3 protein: CATSDGTSGGPNENEQFF. The CDR3 nucleotides read TGTGCCACCAGTGATGGGACTAGCGGGGGGCCCAATGAAAATGAGCAGTTCTTC.

V usage is TRBV9 and J usage is TRBJ2-3; D is perhaps TRBD1 (5 bases). V lost 0 bases to trimming and J lost 8 bases, with 16 bases between them. The CDR3 has 15 residues. Per the germline V gene, CDR1 is SGDLS and CDR2 is YYNGEE. CDR3 sequence reads: CASSVVAGLVGTQYF. The CDR3 coding sequence is TGTGCCAGCAGCGTAGTTGCAGGGTTGGTCGGTACGCAGTATTTT.

The rearrangement uses TRBV5-1 and TRBJ2-3; possible D gene TRBD1, 6 bases. The germline V gene encodes CDR1 SGHRS and CDR2 YFSETQ. The CDR3 spans 14 residues. Trimming took off 4 bases at V and 4 bases at J, with 13 bases between the two ends. DNA for the CDR3: TGCGCCAGCAGCCAAATACAGGGCCCAGATACGCAGTATTTT. Translating it yields CASSQIQGPDTQYF. The entire variable domain, with the rest obtained from reference TRBV5-1 and TRBJ2-3, is as follows: KAGVTQTPRYLIKTRGQQVTLSCSPISGHRSVSWYQQTPGQGLQFLFEYFSETQRNKGNFPGRFSGRQFSNSRSEMNVSTLELGDSALYLCASSQIQGPDTQYFGPGTRLTVL.

In the case of this clone: Other nucleotide sequences in the sample specify the same CDR3. The chain's CDR3 is CASSATGLEAFF. DNA for the CDR3: TGTGCCAGCAGTGCGACGGGACTGGAAGCTTTCTTT. V is TRBV2 and J is TRBJ1-1, with TRBD1 as a possible D gene (5 bases). Germline V lookup: CDR1 SNHLY, CDR2 FYNNEI. The CDR3 runs to 12 residues. Trimming removed 4 bases from V and 8 bases from J, with 11 bases in between.

The chain joins TRBV14 to TRBJ2-3, with TRBD2 matching over 9 bases. The CDR3 length is 14 residues. The V and J ends lost 5 bases and 7 bases, in that order; junction bases with no gene match: 7. Looked up from germline, CDR1 is SGHDN and CDR2 is FVKESK. CDR3 loop: CASSLRGGLNTQYF. CDR3 nucleotides: TGTGCCAGCAGCTTGCGGGGGGGCCTGAATACGCAGTATTTT.

The chain carries TRBV6-2 or TRBV6-3 and TRBJ2-7; 9 nucleotides agree with TRBD2. The V segment lost 2 bases and the J segment 1 base; nucleotides outside the gene matches: 3. This CDR3 contains 15 residues. Per the germline V gene, CDR1 is MNHEY and CDR2 is SVGEGT. The CDR3 sequence is CASSYGAGGSYEQYF. CDR3 nucleotides: TGTGCCAGCAGTTACGGCGCGGGGGGGTCCTACGAGCAGTACTTC.

The chain has TRBV19 and TRBJ2-1; the match to TRBD2 covers 13 bases. Germline lookup yields CDR1 LNHDA and CDR2 SQIVND (reference sequence). The length of the CDR3 is 17 residues. After removal of 4 bases from V and 5 bases from J, the junction contained 8 bases not matched to a gene. The CDR3 reads CASSTGGLAGAHNEQFF. For the CDR3, the DNA is TGTGCCAGTAGTACCGGCGGACTAGCGGGGGCCCACAATGAGCAGTTCTTC.

This clone showed up just once. The V and J genes are TRBV7-2 and TRBJ2-7, with a possible D match to TRBD2 (5 bases). CDR3 length equals 15 residues. V dropped 4 bases and J dropped 2 bases, with 15 bases sitting between them. Per the germline V gene, CDR1 is SGHTA and CDR2 is FQGNSA. The CDR3, as DNA: TGTGCCAGCAGCTCCCCATTGGCCGGGACCTACGAGCAGTACTTC. Translating gives CASSSPLAGTYEQYF.

The chain carries TRBV11-3 and TRBJ2-3, with 10 bases identical to TRBD2. CDR3 size: 17 residues. The germline gives CDR1 SGHNT, CDR2 YENEEA. After removal of 5 bases from V and 5 bases from J, the junction contained 13 bases not matched to a gene. Written as DNA, the CDR3 is TGTGCCAGCAGCCGTCAGAGTCGGGCTAGCGGGGGAGATACGCAGTATTTT. Translating gives CASSRQSRASGGDTQYF.